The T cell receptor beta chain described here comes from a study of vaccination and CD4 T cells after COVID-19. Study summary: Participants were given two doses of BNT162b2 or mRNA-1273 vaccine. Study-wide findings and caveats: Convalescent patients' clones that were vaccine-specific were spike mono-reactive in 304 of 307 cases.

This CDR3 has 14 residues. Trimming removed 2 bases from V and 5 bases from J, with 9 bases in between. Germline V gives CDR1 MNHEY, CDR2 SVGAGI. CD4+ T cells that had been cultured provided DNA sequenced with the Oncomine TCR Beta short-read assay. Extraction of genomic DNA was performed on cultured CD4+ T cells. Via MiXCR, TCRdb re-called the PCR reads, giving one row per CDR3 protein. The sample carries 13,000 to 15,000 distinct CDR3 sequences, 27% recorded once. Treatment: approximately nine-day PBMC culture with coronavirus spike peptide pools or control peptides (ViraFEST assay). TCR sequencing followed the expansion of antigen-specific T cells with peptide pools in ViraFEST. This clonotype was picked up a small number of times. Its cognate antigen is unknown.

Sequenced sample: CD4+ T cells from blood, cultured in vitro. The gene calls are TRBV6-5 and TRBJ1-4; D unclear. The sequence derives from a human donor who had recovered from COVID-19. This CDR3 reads CASSYVGINEKLFF. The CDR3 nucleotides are TGTGCCAGCAGTTACGTAGGGATAAATGAAAAACTGTTTTTT.